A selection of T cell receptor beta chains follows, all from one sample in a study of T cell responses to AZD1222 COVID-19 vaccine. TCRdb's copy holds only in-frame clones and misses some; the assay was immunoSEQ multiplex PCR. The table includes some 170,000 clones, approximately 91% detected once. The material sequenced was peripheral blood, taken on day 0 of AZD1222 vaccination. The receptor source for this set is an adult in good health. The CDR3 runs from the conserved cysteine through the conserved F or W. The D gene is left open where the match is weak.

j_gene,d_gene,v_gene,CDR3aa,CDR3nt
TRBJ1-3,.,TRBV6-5,CASSPAASGNTIYF,TGTGCCAGCAGTCCGGCAGCCTCTGGAAACACCATATATTTT
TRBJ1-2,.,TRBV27,CASSLGGRSGYGYTF,TGTGCCAGCAGTTTAGGAGGGCGGTCAGGCTATGGCTACACCTTC
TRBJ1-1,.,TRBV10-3,CAINWGSETEAFF,TGTGCCATCAATTGGGGGAGTGAGACTGAAGCTTTCTTT
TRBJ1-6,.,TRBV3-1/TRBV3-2,CASSQVGVTNSPLHF,TGTGCCAGCAGCCAAGTTGGGGTAACTAATTCACCCCTCCACTTT
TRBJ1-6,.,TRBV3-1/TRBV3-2,CASSQGGGNSPLHF,TGTGCCAGCAGCCAAGGAGGGGGTAATTCACCCCTCCACTTT
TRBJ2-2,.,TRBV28,CASKNGGVSGELFF,TGTGCCAGCAAAAACGGGGGTGTGTCCGGGGAGCTGTTTTTT
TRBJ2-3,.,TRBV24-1,CATSELTGTDTQYF,TGTGCCACCAGTGAGCTGACAGGCACAGATACGCAGTATTTT
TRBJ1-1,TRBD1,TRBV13,CASSRDSRGNTEAFF,TGTGCCAGCAGCCGGGACAGTCGAGGGAACACTGAAGCTTTCTTT
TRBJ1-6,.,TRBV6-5,CASSNRQRDSPLHF,TGTGCCAGCAGTAACCGACAGAGGGATTCACCCCTCCACTTT
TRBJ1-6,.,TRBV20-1,CSASFGTLNSPLHF,TGCAGTGCTAGTTTCGGTACCCTTAATTCACCCCTCCACTTT